This T cell receptor (beta chain) was found in a study of CD8+CD57+ T cells in acquired aplastic anemia. The CDR3 length is 16 residues. V was pared by 0 bases and J by 5 bases, with 13 bases between. Germline values: CDR1 LNHNV, CDR2 YYDKDF (reference sequence). The template for TCR beta VDJ and CDR3 sequence profiling was genomic DNA. TCRdb re-analysed the reads in MiXCR, keeping a single row per CDR3 protein. Of 150,000 to 200,000 distinct CDR3 sequences listed, about 64% are singletons. This clonotype was obtained from a human donor with severe aplastic anemia or a healthy control (not recorded which). The specimen sequenced was sorted CD4+, CD8+, or CD8+CD57+ T cells (not recorded which) from PBMCs. The gene calls are TRBV15 and TRBJ2-2; possibly TRBD1 for D (5 bases). The CDR3 region has the DNA TGTGCCACCAGCAGAGAACCCCAGGGTGGAACCGGGGAGCTGTTTTTT. This gives the protein CATSREPQGGTGELFF.